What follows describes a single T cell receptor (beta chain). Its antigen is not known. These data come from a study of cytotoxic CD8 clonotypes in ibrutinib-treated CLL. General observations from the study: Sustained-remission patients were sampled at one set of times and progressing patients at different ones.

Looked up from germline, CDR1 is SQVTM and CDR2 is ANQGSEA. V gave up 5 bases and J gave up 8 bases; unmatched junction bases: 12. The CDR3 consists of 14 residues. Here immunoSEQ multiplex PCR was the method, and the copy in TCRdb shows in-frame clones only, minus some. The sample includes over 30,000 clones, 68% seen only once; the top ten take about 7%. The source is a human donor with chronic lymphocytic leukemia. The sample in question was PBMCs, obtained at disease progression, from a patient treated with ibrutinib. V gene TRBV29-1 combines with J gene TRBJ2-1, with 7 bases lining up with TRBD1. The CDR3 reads CSVRGRQGFYEQFF. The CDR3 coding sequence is TGCAGCGTTCGGGGTCGACAGGGATTTTATGAGCAGTTCTTC.